This passage covers 19 T cell receptor beta chains from one sample sequenced in a study of OX40 agonist ivuxolimab in advanced cancers. Generated by immunoSEQ multiplex PCR, the TCRdb table keeps only in-frame clones and is missing some. The sample yields about 41,000 clones, roughly 86% seen once. Material: CD4+ or CD8+ T cells sorted from blood, obtained in a trial of the OX40 agonist ivuxolimab. The receptors were sampled from an adult with an advanced solid tumor such as melanoma, head and neck, liver or kidney cancer.

The rearrangement links TRBV13 to TRBJ1-3; D is ambiguous. Germline CDR1 is PRHDT and CDR2 is FYEKMQ (reference sequence). This CDR3 has 14 amino acids. V was trimmed by 3 bases and J by 2 bases, leaving 8 bases between them. CDR3 in amino acids: CASSLASAGNTIYF. In DNA form, the CDR3 reads TGTGCCAGCAGCTTGGCTTCAGCTGGAAACACCATATATTTT.

This sequence joins TRBV10-3 and TRBJ2-6, with TRBD1 identical over 7 bases. The J segment lost 0 bases and the V segment lost 7 bases, leaving 3 bases of the junction unmatched. This CDR3 has 15 amino acids. CDR1 is ENHRY, CDR2 SYGVKD, per germline. CDR3 loop: CAIKDRDSGANVLTF. The CDR3 DNA reads TGTGCCATCAAAGACAGGGACTCTGGGGCCAACGTCCTGACTTTC.

The V call is TRBV18, the J call TRBJ1-2; D is perhaps TRBD1 (6 bases). Germline V gene data show CDR1 as KGHSH and CDR2 as LQKENI. V was cut by 3 bases and J by 2 bases, with 10 bases left in between. This CDR3 has 14 residues. The CDR3 protein is CASSPTQGNYGYTF. The CDR3 nucleotides are TGTGCCAGCTCACCGACTCAGGGGAACTATGGCTACACCTTC.

The V and J genes are TRBV5-6 and TRBJ2-7; TRBD2 matches 7 bases. The V gene's germline CDR1 is SGHDT and CDR2 YYEEEE. The CDR3 covers 15 residues. Trimming removed 4 bases from V and 3 bases from J; junction bases left unmatched: 10. This CDR3 reads CASSPGSGELYEQYF. The CDR3 DNA is TGTGCCAGCAGCCCCGGGAGCGGGGAGCTCTACGAGCAGTACTTC.

The chain joins TRBV7-3 to TRBJ2-5; D gene unclear. This CDR3 has 14 residues. The V and J ends lost 5 bases and 5 bases respectively, with 15 bases between them. The germline V gene encodes CDR1 SGHTA and CDR2 FQGTGA. The CDR3 reads CASSPQGLGETQYF. The CDR3, as DNA: TGTGCCAGCAGCCCCCAAGGATTGGGGGAGACCCAGTACTTC.

The CDR3 sequence is CASSQDRGSEQFF. CDR3 in DNA: TGTGCCAGCAGCCAAGATAGAGGGTCCGAGCAGTTCTTC. V and J are TRBV4-2 and TRBJ2-1, with D tentatively TRBD2 (5 bases). Germline V gene data show CDR1 as LGHNA and CDR2 as YNFKEQ. The germline V and J ends were trimmed by 0 bases and 10 bases, with 10 bases remaining between them. The CDR3 has 13 residues.

This clone has a handful of counts. This rearrangement joins TRBV2 to TRBJ1-1; maybe TRBD1 (6 bases). This CDR3 comprises 13 residues. Trimming left V 3 bases short and J 5 bases short, with 10 bases between. CDR1 and CDR2 (germline): SNHLY, FYNNEI. In DNA form, the CDR3 reads TGTGCCAGCAGTGATGAGGGGGGAACTGAAGCTTTCTTT. It is translated as CASSDEGGTEAFF.

CDR3 DNA sequence: TGTGCCAGCAGTTTCCCACAGAGCAATCAGCCCCAGCATTTT. It translates to CASSFPQSNQPQHF. The rearrangement links TRBV28 to TRBJ1-5, with no clear D. The CDR3 spans 14 residues. Germline V gives CDR1 MDHEN, CDR2 SYDVKM. V lost 3 bases to trimming and J lost 1 base, with 7 bases between them.

The J gene is TRBJ2-4, the V gene TRBV6-5, with D hard to call. The germline V and J ends were trimmed by 2 bases and 0 bases, with 11 bases remaining between them. There are 16 residues in the CDR3. Germline V gene data show CDR1 as MNHEY and CDR2 as SVGAGI. The CDR3 is CASSYAASLAKNIQYF. Here the CDR3 DNA reads TGTGCCAGCAGTTACGCCGCATCCCTAGCCAAAAACATTCAGTACTTC.

The chain carries TRBV27 and TRBJ2-2; the D is unclear. With 5 bases removed from V and 4 bases from J, the gap between germline ends came to 8 bases. This CDR3 spans 13 amino acids. Germline CDR1 MNHEY, CDR2 SMNVEV (reference sequence). The chain's CDR3 is CASSLDTTGELFF. CDR3 nucleotide sequence: TGTGCCAGCAGTCTCGACACCACCGGGGAGCTGTTTTTT.

J is TRBJ2-7 and V is TRBV7-8; a weak D match, TRBD1 (6 bases). CDR1 SGHVS and CDR2 FQNEAQ come from the germline V gene. The V end lost 5 bases, the J end lost 10 bases, and 18 bases lay between the germline ends. CDR3 length: 13 residues. The CDR3 DNA sequence: TGTGCCAGCAGCCAAAATCGACAGGCTTCCCAGTACTTC. Translation gives CASSQNRQASQYF.

This clone has only a few counts. The chain is built from TRBV18 and TRBJ1-3; maybe TRBD1 (6 bases). The CDR3 has 13 amino acids. V was shortened by 6 bases and J by 4 bases, with 10 bases between the two germline ends. CDR1 KGHSH and CDR2 LQKENI come from the germline V gene. The CDR3 loop is CASSEQGGNTIYF. CDR3 DNA sequence: TGTGCCAGCTCGGAGCAGGGGGGAAACACCATATATTTT.

This clone has a single count. The CDR3 reads CASSLSGLAGSTDTQYF. CDR3 DNA: TGTGCCAGCAGTTTAAGTGGACTAGCCGGGTCCACAGATACGCAGTATTTT. The chain uses TRBV28 and TRBJ2-3; TRBD2 matches 8 bases. Germline V CDR1 and CDR2: MDHEN, SYDVKM. V lost 2 bases, J lost 2 bases, and 9 bases stayed unmatched. The CDR3 has 17 residues.

The chain carries TRBV6-1 and TRBJ1-5; possible D gene TRBD1, 5 bases. The V and J ends lost 0 bases and 1 base respectively, with 10 bases between them. Germline V gives CDR1 MNHNS, CDR2 SASEGT. This CDR3 spans 16 amino acids. CDR3 sequence: CASSEAQGWSNQPQHF. The CDR3 DNA is TGTGCCAGCAGTGAAGCCCAGGGATGGAGCAATCAGCCCCAGCATTTT.

The J gene is TRBJ2-1, the V gene TRBV6-5; the D is unclear. Per germline, CDR1 MNHEY and CDR2 SVGAGI. Trimming shortened V by 2 bases and J by 0 bases, and 8 bases separated the two germline ends. The CDR3 contains 15 residues. CDR3 in amino acids: CASSYEAPSYNEQFF. DNA for the CDR3: TGTGCCAGCAGTTACGAAGCTCCCTCCTACAATGAGCAGTTCTTC.

This clone was recorded a few times. The rearrangement joins TRBV10-1 to TRBJ1-5; 7 positions match TRBD1. Looked up from germline, CDR1 is WNHNN and CDR2 is SYGVQD (reference sequence). Trimming at V came to 8 bases and at J to 2 bases, leaving 3 bases not matched to a gene. The CDR3 is 13 amino acids. The CDR3 DNA is TGCGCCAGCGACAGGGTAGGCAATCAGCCCCAGCATTTT. Its translation: CASDRVGNQPQHF.

J is TRBJ2-7 and V is TRBV30, with D perhaps matching TRBD1 (5 bases). Per germline, CDR1 GTSNPN and CDR2 SVGIG (reference sequence). There are 18 residues in the CDR3. Trimming left V 2 bases short and J 1 base short, with 24 bases between. The CDR3: CAWSKKIRASARSYEQYF. The CDR3 nucleotides are TGTGCCTGGAGTAAAAAGATCAGGGCGTCTGCTAGATCCTACGAGCAGTACTTC.

The V call is TRBV18, the J call TRBJ1-3; no clear D. The CDR3 extends over 15 amino acids. V lost 2 bases to trimming and J lost 0 bases, with 8 bases between them. CDR1 KGHSH and CDR2 LQKENI come from the germline V gene. The CDR3 sequence is CASSPEGLSGNTIYF. For the CDR3, the DNA is TGTGCCAGCTCACCAGAAGGCCTCTCTGGAAACACCATATATTTT.

The V and J genes are TRBV2 and TRBJ1-1, with no clear D. CDR3 length: 13 amino acids. V was pared by 6 bases and J by 1 base, with 9 bases between. CDR1 is SNHLY, CDR2 FYNNEI, per germline. CDR3 residues: CASRQPANTEAFF. CDR3 bases: TGTGCCAGCAGACAACCAGCGAACACTGAAGCTTTCTTT.